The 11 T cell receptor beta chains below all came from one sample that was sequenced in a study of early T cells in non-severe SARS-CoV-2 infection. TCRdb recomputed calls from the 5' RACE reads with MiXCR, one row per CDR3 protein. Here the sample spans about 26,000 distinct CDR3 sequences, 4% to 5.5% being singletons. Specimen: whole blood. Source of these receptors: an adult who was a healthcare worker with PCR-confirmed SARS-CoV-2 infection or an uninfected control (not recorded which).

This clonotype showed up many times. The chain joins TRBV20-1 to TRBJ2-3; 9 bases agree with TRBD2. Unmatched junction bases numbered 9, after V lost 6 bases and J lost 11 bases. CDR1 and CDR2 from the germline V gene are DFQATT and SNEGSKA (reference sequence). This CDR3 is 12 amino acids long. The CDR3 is CSAQVGGREQYF. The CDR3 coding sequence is TGCAGTGCCCAAGTTGGCGGGAGGGAGCAGTATTTT.

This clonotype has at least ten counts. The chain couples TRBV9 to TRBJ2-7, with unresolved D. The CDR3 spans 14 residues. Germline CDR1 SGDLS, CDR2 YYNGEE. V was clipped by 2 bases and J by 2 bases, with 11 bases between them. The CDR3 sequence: CASSVRLNPYEQYF. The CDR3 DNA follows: TGTGCCAGCAGCGTTCGGCTCAACCCCTACGAGCAGTACTTC.

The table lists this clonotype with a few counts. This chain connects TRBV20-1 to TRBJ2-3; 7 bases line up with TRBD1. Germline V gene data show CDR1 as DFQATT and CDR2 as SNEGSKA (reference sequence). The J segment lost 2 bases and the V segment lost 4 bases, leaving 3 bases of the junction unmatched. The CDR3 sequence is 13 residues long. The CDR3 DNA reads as TGCAGTGCTACGGGACAGTACACAGATACGCAGTATTTT. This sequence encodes CSATGQYTDTQYF.

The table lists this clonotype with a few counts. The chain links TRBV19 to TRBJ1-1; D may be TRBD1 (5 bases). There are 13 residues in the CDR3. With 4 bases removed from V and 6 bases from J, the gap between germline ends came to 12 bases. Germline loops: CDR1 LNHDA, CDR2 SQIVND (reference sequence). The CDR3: CASSTGPRAEAFF. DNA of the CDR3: TGTGCCAGTAGTACGGGACCGCGCGCTGAAGCTTTCTTT.

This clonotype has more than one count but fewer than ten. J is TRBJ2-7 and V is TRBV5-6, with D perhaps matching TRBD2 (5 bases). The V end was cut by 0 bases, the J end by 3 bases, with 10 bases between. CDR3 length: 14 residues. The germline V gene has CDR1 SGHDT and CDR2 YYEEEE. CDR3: CASSLEGLVYEQYF. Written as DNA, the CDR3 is TGTGCCAGCAGCTTGGAAGGACTTGTCTACGAGCAGTACTTC.

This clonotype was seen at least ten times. CDR3 nucleotide sequence: TGTGCCAGCAGCCCTAGACACTCCTACGAGCAGTACTTC. Translation: CASSPRHSYEQYF. The chain uses TRBV7-2 and TRBJ2-7; D is undetermined. CDR3 length equals 13 residues. Per germline, CDR1 SGHTA and CDR2 FQGNSA. Trimming pared 5 bases from V and 0 bases from J, leaving 8 bases between.

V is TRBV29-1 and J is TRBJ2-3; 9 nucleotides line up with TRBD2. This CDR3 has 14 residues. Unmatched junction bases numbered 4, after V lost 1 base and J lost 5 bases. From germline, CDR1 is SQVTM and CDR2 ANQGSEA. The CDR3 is CSVEGSGGQDTQYF. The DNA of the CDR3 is TGCAGCGTTGAAGGAAGCGGGGGGCAAGATACGCAGTATTTT.

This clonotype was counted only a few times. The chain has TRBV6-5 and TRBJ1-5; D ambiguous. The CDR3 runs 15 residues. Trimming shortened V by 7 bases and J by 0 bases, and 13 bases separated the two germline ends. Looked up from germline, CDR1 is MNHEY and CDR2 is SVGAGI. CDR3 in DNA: TGTGCCAGCAAATCCGGACCCACTAGCAATCAGCCCCAGCATTTT. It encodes CASKSGPTSNQPQHF.

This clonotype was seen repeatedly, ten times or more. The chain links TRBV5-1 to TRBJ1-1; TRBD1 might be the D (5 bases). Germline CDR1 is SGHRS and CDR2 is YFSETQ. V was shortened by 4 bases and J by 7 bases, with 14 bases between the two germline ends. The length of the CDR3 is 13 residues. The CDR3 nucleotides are TGCGCCAGCAGCCCAACGGGGGGGATTGAAGCTTTCTTT. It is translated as CASSPTGGIEAFF.

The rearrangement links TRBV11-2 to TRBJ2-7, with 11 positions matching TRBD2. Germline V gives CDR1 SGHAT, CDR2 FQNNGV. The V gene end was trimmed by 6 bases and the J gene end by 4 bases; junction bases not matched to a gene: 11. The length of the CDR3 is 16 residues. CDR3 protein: CASSPISGRAHYEQYF. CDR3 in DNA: TGTGCCAGCAGTCCGATTAGCGGGAGGGCCCATTACGAGCAGTACTTC.

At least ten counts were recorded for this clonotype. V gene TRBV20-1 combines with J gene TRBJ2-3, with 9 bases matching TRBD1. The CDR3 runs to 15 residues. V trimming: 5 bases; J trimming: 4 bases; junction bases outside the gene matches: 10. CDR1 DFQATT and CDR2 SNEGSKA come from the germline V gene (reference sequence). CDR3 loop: CSALSRDRAPDTQYF. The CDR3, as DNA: TGCAGTGCTTTAAGCCGGGACAGGGCACCAGATACGCAGTATTTT.